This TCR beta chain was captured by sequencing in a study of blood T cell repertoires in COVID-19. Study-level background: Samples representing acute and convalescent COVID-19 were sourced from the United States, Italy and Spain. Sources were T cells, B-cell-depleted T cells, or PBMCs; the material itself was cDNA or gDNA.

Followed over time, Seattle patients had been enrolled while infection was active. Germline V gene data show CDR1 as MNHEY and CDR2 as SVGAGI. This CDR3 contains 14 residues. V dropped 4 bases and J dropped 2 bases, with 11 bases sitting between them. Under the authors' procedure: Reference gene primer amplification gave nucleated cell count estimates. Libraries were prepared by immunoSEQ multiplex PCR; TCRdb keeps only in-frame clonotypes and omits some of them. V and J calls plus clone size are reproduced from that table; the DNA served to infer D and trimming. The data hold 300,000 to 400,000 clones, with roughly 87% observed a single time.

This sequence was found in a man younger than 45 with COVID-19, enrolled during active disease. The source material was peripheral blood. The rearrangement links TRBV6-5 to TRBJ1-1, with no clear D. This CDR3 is CASSWSRSNTEAFF. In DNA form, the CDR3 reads TGTGCCAGCAGTTGGAGCAGATCCAACACTGAAGCTTTCTTT.